This TCR beta chain was documented in a study of OX40 agonist ivuxolimab in advanced cancers. Overall study: Head and neck, renal cell, melanoma or hepatocellular carcinoma were the cancers that dose-escalation patients had.

Some clones are missing from TCRdb's copy, which holds only in-frame ones; the method was immunoSEQ multiplex PCR. The sample gives about 80,000 clones, approximately 85% of which show up once; less than 2.5% is in the top ten. Broader study findings: Clonal expansion was among the lowest in partial responders at 0.1-3.0 mg/kg, especially CD8+.

The CDR3 spans 16 residues. V lost 8 bases and J 0 bases, leaving 18 bases between the germline ends. Germline-derived CDR1 and CDR2 are LNHDA and SQIVND (reference sequence). As concerns this clone: The antigen is unknown.

The genes are TRBV19 and TRBJ2-3; D assignment may be TRBD1 or TRBD2 (6 bases each). Sequences were derived from CD4+ or CD8+ T cells sorted from blood, sampled in a trial of the OX40 agonist ivuxolimab. This receptor was identified in an adult with an advanced solid tumor such as melanoma, head and neck, liver or kidney cancer. CDR3 region: CASEDPGAPSTDTQYF. The CDR3 DNA sequence: TGTGCCAGTGAAGACCCGGGGGCGCCGAGCACAGATACGCAGTATTTT.